This T cell receptor beta chain was obtained from a study of cytomegalovirus exposure and HLA in healthy donors. At the level of the study: Inside one of the first data releases sat some 85 million unique TCRs taken from HLA-typed donors. Study observations and caveats: With high specificity and sensitivity, the classifier reportedly diagnosed cytomegalovirus status. Only CMV serostatus was available as immune exposure information.

Comment on this clone: The antigen remains undetermined.

Every donor was a healthy person donating bone marrow. The study ran its PCR with 60 Vbeta and 13 Jbeta primers. TCRdb's copy holds only in-frame clones and misses some; the assay was immunoSEQ multiplex PCR. In all, the sample yields about 48,000 clones. This sequence originates from a male donor in good health and CMV-seropositive. The sequencing input was PBMCs.

The CDR3 coding sequence is TGTGCCAGCATAAGGGGGCCGGGCTACGAGCAGTACTTC. Residues: CASIRGPGYEQYF. The chain combines TRBV6-5 with TRBJ2-7; 7 nucleotides agree with TRBD1. The CDR3 is 13 amino acids. The trim removed 7 bases at V and 3 bases at J, leaving 6 bases unmatched. CDR1 is MNHEY, CDR2 SVGAGI, per germline.